The 14 T cell receptor beta chains presented below share a single source sample, sequenced in a study of T cells in Graves' hyperthyroidism and ophthalmopathy. Researchers took RNA transcripts and amplified the TCR beta CDR3 regions from them. Researchers ran a first-round RT-PCR on the TCR CDR3 using the HTBI primer set. TCRdb reprocessed the multiplex PCR reads via MiXCR and lists one record per CDR3 protein. Of hundreds of thousands of distinct CDR3 sequences listed, 12% to 15% are singletons. Sequencing was performed on blood. All receptors derive from a woman aged 40 to 50 with Graves' hyperthyroidism.

The chain carries TRBV3-1 and TRBJ1-2; D possibly corresponds to TRBD1 (5 bases). The length of the CDR3 is 13 residues. Between the trimmed V and J ends, which lost 4 bases and 7 bases, there was a span of 13 bases. The germline CDR1 and CDR2 sequences are LGHDT and YNNKEL (reference sequence). The DNA of the CDR3 is TGTGCCAGCAGCCCCGCCAGGGCCAGTGGCTACACCTTC. Protein: CASSPARASGYTF.

This clonotype was detected many times. V gene TRBV3-1 combines with J gene TRBJ2-7; 8 bases agree with TRBD2. V lost 5 bases, J lost 6 bases, and 15 bases stayed unmatched. Germline CDR1 and CDR2: LGHDT and YNNKEL (reference sequence). The CDR3 is 16 amino acids. CDR3 nucleotides: TGTGCCAGCAGCTCGATTGTAGCGGGAAGTTCTGGCGAGCAGTACTTC. This gives the protein CASSSIVAGSSGEQYF.

This clonotype was seen only a few times. CDR3 in amino acids: CASKSGQHNQPQHF. CDR3 sequence (DNA): TGTGCCAGCAAATCGGGGCAGCATAATCAGCCCCAGCATTTT. The chain links TRBV27 to TRBJ1-5, with a possible D match to TRBD1 (5 bases). Germline V gene data show CDR1 as MNHEY and CDR2 as SMNVEV (reference sequence). Trimming took 7 bases from V and 4 from J, leaving 14 bases between them. The CDR3 spans 14 residues.

This chain uses TRBV7-3 with TRBJ2-1; D gene unclear. Germline-derived CDR1 and CDR2 are SGHTA and FQGTGA. V was clipped by 1 base and J by 2 bases, with 9 bases between them. This CDR3 has 15 residues. CDR3: CASSLNYGAYNEQFF. The CDR3 nucleotides read TGTGCCAGCAGCTTAAACTACGGAGCCTACAATGAGCAGTTCTTC.

This clonotype was seen at least ten times. The gene calls are TRBV5-1 and TRBJ1-3; D unresolved. Trimming shortened V by 0 bases and J by 0 bases, and 10 bases separated the two germline ends. The CDR3 is 16 residues long. The germline V gene has CDR1 SGHRS and CDR2 YFSETQ. The CDR3 protein is CASSLVSGSSGNTIYF. For the CDR3, the DNA is TGCGCCAGCAGCTTGGTCTCCGGGAGCTCTGGAAACACCATATATTTT.

V usage is TRBV2 and J usage is TRBJ2-3, with TRBD2 matching 8 bases. Germline lookup yields CDR1 SNHLY and CDR2 FYNNEI. This CDR3 comprises 15 residues. V was pared by 7 bases and J by 0 bases, with 6 bases of the junction left unmatched. This CDR3 reads CASIQTSGSTDTQYF. CDR3 DNA: TGTGCCAGCATTCAAACTAGCGGTAGCACAGATACGCAGTATTTT.

Many counts were recorded for this clonotype. The chain uses TRBV5-1 and TRBJ1-5, with D perhaps TRBD1 (5 bases). CDR1 and CDR2 (germline): SGHRS, YFSETQ. The CDR3 length is 15 residues. With 0 bases removed from V and 2 bases from J, the gap between germline ends came to 9 bases. Written as DNA, the CDR3 is TGCGCCAGCAGCTTGGATTTGGGGGGCAATCAGCCCCAGCATTTT. It codes for CASSLDLGGNQPQHF.

The chain uses TRBV6-5 and TRBJ1-4; tentatively, D is TRBD1 (5 bases). Trimming took off 3 bases at V and 7 bases at J, with 9 bases between the two ends. The CDR3 extends over 13 amino acids. Germline CDR1 reads MNHEY; CDR2 reads SVGAGI. CDR3 protein: CASSYRQGEKLFF. CDR3 DNA sequence: TGTGCCAGCAGTTATAGGCAGGGTGAAAAACTGTTTTTT.

V gene TRBV6-2 or TRBV6-3 combines with J gene TRBJ2-1; D gene uncertain. The V gene lost 7 bases and the J gene lost 3 bases, with 13 bases spanning the gap. This CDR3 has 14 residues. Looked up from germline, CDR1 is MNHEY and CDR2 is SVGEGT. The DNA of the CDR3 is TGTGCCAGCACTGGGCAGGCCTTCTACAATGAGCAGTTCTTC. Its protein product is CASTGQAFYNEQFF.

As concerns this clonotype: A much larger clone differs from this one at a single base, so this may be a read error. The chain joins TRBV7-9 to TRBJ2-7; unclear D gene. There are 13 residues in the CDR3. Germline V lookup: CDR1 SEHNR, CDR2 FQNEAQ (reference sequence). Trimming shortened V by 11 bases and J by 0 bases, and 14 bases separated the two germline ends. The CDR3 nucleotides read TGTGCCGGCACCGCCGTGGGCTCCTACGAGCAGTACTTC. Translation gives CAGTAVGSYEQYF.

The chain recombines TRBV5-1 with TRBJ2-7; no definite D call. Germline CDR1 SGHRS, CDR2 YFSETQ. The CDR3 sequence is 14 residues long. Trimming shortened V by 4 bases and J by 2 bases, and 13 bases separated the two germline ends. The CDR3, as DNA: TGCGCCAGCAGCCCGGAAGCTCAAACCTACGAGCAGTACTTC. Residues: CASSPEAQTYEQYF. The whole variable domain, remainder taken from reference TRBV5-1 and TRBJ2-7, is KAGVTQTPRYLIKTRGQQVTLSCSPISGHRSVSWYQQTPGQGLQFLFEYFSETQRNKGNFPGRFSGRQFSNSRSEMNVSTLELGDSALYLCASSPEAQTYEQYFGPGTRLTVT.

V usage is TRBV7-9 and J usage is TRBJ2-1; weak D call: TRBD2 (6 bases). Trimming stripped 5 bases from V and 9 bases from J, with 14 bases between. The CDR3 covers 13 residues. Looked up from germline, CDR1 is SEHNR and CDR2 is FQNEAQ (reference sequence). The CDR3 here is CASSRLGGGEQFF. The CDR3 coding sequence is TGTGCCAGCAGCAGACTAGGCGGCGGTGAGCAGTTCTTC.

This clonotype was found a few times. The rearrangement uses TRBV13 and TRBJ2-1; 14 bases align to TRBD2. The CDR3 extends over 17 amino acids. Looked up from germline, CDR1 is PRHDT and CDR2 is FYEKMQ (reference sequence). Trimming removed 2 bases from V and 7 bases from J; junction bases left unmatched: 7. The CDR3 sequence: CASSLRGGTSGSNEQFF. CDR3 bases: TGTGCCAGCAGCTTACGAGGGGGGACTAGCGGGAGTAATGAGCAGTTCTTC.

This clonotype was recorded many times. V is TRBV7-2 and J is TRBJ2-7; 9 bases map to TRBD2. The CDR3 runs 15 residues. Germline V CDR1 and CDR2: SGHTA, FQGNSA. Trimming cost V 1 base and J 3 bases; bases outside gene matches: 4. The CDR3 protein is CASSLVASGNYEQYF. In DNA, the CDR3 is TGTGCCAGCAGCTTAGTGGCTAGCGGGAACTACGAGCAGTACTTC.